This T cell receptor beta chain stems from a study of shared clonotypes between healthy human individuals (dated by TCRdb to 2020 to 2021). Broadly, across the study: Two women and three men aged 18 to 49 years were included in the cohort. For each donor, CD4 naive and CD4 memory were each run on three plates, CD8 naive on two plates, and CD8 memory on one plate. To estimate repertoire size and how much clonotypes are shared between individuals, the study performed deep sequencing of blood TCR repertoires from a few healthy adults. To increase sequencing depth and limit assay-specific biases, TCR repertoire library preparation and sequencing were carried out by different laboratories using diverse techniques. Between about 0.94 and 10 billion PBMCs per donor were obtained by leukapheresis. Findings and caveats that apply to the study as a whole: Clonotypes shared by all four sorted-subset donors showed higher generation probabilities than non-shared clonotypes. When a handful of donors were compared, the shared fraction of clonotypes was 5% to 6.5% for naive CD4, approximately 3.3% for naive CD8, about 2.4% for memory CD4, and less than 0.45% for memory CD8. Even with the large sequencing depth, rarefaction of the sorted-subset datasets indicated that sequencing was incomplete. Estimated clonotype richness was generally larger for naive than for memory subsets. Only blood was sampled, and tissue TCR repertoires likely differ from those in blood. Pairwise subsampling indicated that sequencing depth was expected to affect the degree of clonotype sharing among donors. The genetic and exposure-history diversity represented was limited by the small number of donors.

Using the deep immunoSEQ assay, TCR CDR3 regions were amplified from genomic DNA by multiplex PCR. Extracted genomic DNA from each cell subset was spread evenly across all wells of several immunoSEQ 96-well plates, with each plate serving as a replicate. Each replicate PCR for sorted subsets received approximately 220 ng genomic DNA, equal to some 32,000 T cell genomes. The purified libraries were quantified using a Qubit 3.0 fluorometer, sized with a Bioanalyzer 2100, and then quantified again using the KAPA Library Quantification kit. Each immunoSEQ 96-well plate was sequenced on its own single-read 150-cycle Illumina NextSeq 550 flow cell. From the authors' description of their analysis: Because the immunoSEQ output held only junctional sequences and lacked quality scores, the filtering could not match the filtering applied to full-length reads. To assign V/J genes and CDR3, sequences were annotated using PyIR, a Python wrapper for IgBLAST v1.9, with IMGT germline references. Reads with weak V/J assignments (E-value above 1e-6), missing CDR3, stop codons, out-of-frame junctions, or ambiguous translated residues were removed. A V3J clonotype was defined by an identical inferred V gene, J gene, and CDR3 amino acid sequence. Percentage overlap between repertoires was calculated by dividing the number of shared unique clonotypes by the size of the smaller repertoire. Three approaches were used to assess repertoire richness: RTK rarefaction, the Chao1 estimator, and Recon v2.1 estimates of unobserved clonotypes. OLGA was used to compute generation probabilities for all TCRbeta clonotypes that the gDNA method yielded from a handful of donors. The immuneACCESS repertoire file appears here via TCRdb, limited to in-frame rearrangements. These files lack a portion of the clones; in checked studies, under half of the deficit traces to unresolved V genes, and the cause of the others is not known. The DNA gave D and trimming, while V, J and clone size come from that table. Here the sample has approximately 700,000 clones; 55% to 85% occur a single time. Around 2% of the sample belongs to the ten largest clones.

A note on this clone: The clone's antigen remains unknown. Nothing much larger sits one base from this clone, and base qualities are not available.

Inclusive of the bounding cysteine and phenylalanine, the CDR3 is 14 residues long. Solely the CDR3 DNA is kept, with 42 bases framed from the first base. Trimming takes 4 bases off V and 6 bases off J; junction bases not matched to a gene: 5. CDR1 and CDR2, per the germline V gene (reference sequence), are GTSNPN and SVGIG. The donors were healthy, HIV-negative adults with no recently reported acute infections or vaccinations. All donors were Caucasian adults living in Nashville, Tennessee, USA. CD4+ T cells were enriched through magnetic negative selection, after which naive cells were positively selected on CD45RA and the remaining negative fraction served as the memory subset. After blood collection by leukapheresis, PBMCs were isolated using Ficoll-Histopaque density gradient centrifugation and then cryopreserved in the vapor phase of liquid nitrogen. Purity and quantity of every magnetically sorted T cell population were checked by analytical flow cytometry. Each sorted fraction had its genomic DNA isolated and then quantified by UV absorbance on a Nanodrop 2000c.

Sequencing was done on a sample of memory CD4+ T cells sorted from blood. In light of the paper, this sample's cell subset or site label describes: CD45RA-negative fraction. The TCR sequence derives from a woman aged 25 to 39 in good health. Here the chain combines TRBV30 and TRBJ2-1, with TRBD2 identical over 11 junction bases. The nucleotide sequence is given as TGTGCCTGGATAGCGGGAGGGCCGGGCAATGAGCAGTTCTTC. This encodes CAWIAGGPGNEQFF.